Below, one T cell receptor (beta chain) is given with its context. Its cognate antigen is unknown. Assay: immunoSEQ multiplex PCR; the TCRdb copy retains only in-frame clones and omits some. The sample includes 83,000 or so clones, approximately 82% of them seen just once. The germline V and J ends were trimmed by 3 bases and 4 bases, with 13 bases remaining between them. The CDR3 is 14 residues long. CDR1 is MDHEN, CDR2 SYDVKM, per germline. This record comes from a study of lymphopenia after photon versus proton radiotherapy. Study-level points and caveats: Only patients who died were analyzed for survival; proton advantage is unproven.

The origin of this receptor is a man in his 60s with pancreatic cancer. The source was peripheral blood, collected from a patient treated with proton-based radiotherapy. V is TRBV28 and J is TRBJ2-7; D might be TRBD2 (6 bases). The DNA for the CDR3 is TGTGCCAGCAGTTTGGAGGGCCCTCCTTACGAGCAGTACTTC. Translation gives CASSLEGPPYEQYF. Variable domain in full (rest from reference TRBV28 and TRBJ2-7): DVKVTQSSRYLVKRTGEKVFLECVQDMDHENMFWYRQDPGLGLRLIYFSYDVKMKEKGDIPEGYSVSREKKERFSLILESASTNQTSMYLCASSLEGPPYEQYFGPGTRLTVT.